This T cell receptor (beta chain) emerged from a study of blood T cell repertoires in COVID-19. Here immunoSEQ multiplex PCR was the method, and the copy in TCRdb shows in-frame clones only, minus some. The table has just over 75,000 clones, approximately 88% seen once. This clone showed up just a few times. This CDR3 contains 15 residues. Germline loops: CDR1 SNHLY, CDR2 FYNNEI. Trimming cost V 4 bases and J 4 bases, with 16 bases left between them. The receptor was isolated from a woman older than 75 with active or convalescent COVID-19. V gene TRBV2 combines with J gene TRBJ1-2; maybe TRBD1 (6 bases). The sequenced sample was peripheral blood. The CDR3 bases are TGTGCCAGCAGTGCTGGGCAGGGGCCTTTCTATGGCTACACCTTC. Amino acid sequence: CASSAGQGPFYGYTF.